This record covers a single T cell receptor (beta chain). Germline assignment: CDR1 PRHDT and CDR2 FYEKMQ (reference sequence). This CDR3 spans 17 amino acids. V dropped 5 bases and J dropped 1; count of bases not matched to a gene: 11. The sample is drawn from a study of blood T cell repertoires in COVID-19. The overall study: The samples span acute and convalescent COVID-19 from the United States, Italy and Spain. Sources were T cells, B-cell-depleted T cells, or PBMCs; the material itself was cDNA or gDNA.

Original analysis: Cell counts per sample came from amplifying reference gene primers. Using immunoSEQ multiplex PCR, the repertoire was profiled, and TCRdb retains in-frame clones only, with some absent. V, J and clone size reflect that table, while D and trimming were determined from the DNA. The sample includes more than 20,000 clones, 89% of them seen just once. The gene calls are TRBV13 and TRBJ2-7, with TRBD1 identical over 10 bases. The sequence came from a human donor with active COVID-19. The donor label of this sample is uncertain. Source material: peripheral blood. The CDR3 nucleotides read TGTGCCAGCAGCAGATCTCGCGGACAGGGGGTTTCCTACGAGCAGTACTTC. Amino acids: CASSRSRGQGVSYEQYF.